This T cell receptor beta chain appears in the sequencing data of a study of spatial heterogeneity in lung cancer. TCRdb redid the calling of the 5' RACE reads with MiXCR, one entry per CDR3 protein. The data contain fewer than 2,000 distinct CDR3 sequences, 23% of them singletons. The time point denotes: sample taken at primary tumor resection. This clonotype is medium-sized. This TCR was recovered from a male donor with early-stage non-small cell lung cancer. The sample consisted of normal lung tissue next to the tumor, taken at surgery.

The CDR3 sequence is CASSLVQETQYF. DNA of the CDR3: TGTGCCAGCAGCTTAGTACAAGAGACCCAGTACTTC. The rearrangement uses TRBV7-2 and TRBJ2-5; no firm D call. Trimming took 1 base from V and 2 from J, leaving 2 bases between them. CDR3 length: 12 residues. The germline V gene encodes CDR1 SGHTA and CDR2 FQGNSA.